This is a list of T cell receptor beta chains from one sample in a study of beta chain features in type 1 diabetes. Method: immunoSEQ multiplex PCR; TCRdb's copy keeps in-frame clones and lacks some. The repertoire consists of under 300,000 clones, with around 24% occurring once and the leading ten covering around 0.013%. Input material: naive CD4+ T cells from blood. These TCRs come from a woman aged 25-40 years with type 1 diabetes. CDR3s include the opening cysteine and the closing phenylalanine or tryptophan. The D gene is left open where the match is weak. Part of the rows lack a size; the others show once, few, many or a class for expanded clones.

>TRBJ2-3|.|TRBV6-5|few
TGTGCCAGCAGTTACTCCGGAGATACGCAGTATTTT
CASSYSGDTQYF
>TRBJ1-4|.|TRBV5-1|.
TGCGCCAGCAGTTCCGGACAGTTTAATGAAAAACTGTTTTTT
CASSSGQFNEKLFF
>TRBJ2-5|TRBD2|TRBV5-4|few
TGTGCCAGCAGCTTAAACATACTAGCGGTCCAAGAGACCCAGTACTTC
CASSLNILAVQETQYF
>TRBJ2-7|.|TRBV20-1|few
TGCAGTGCTAGGCTAAACGGCGAGCAGTACTTC
CSARLNGEQYF
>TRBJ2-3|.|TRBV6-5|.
TGTGCCAGCAGACTTACAGATACGCAGTATTTT
CASRLTDTQYF
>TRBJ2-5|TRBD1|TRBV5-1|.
TGCGCCAGCAGCTGGACAGGGGCACAAGAGACCCAGTACTTC
CASSWTGAQETQYF
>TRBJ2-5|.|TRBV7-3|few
TGTGCCAGCAGCTTAACCCTGACAGGGAGGGAGACCCAGTACTTC
CASSLTLTGRETQYF
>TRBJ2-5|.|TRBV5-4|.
TGTGCCAGCAGCTTGATTGGTAGCGGCCAAGAGACCCAGTACTTC
CASSLIGSGQETQYF
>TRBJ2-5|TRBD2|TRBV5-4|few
TGTGCCAGCAGCCTCCGTCTAGCGGGGGAAGAGACCCAGTACTTC
CASSLRLAGEETQYF
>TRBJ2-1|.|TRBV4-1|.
TGCGCCAGCAGCCAGGGACAAGAGCAGTTCTTC
CASSQGQEQFF
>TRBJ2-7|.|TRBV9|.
TGTGCCAGCGCGGGAGGGACAGGGGTTGGGTACGAGCAGTACTTC
CASAGGTGVGYEQYF
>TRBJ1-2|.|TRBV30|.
TGTGCCTGGAGACCAGGGGTTAACTATGGCTACACCTTC
CAWRPGVNYGYTF
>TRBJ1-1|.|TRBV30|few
TGTGCCTGGAGCGAGAACAGTAACACTGAAGCTTTCTTT
CAWSENSNTEAFF
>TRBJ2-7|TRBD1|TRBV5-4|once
TGTGCCAGCAGCTCCAGGGGGCGCGGCAACGAGCAGTACTTC
CASSSRGRGNEQYF
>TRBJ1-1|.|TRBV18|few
TGTGCCAGCTCACCAACCGAGATTGAAGCTTTCTTT
CASSPTEIEAFF
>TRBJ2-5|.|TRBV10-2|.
TGCGCCAGCAGTCATCAAGAGACCCAGTACTTC
CASSHQETQYF
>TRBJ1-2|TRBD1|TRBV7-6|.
TGTGCCAGCAGCAAGGGACAGGGCGGGTATGGCTACACCTTC
CASSKGQGGYGYTF
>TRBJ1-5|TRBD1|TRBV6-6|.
TGTGCCAGCAACCCCCGGGACAGGGGCCATCAGCCCCAGCATTTT
CASNPRDRGHQPQHF
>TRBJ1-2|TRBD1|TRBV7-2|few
TGTGCCAGCAGCGTACAGGGGACGTACTATGGCTACACCTTC
CASSVQGTYYGYTF
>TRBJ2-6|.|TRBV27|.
TGTGCCAGCAGCCCGGATCCTTGGAGGGGGCGGACTGGGGCCAACGTCCTGACTTTC
CASSPDPWRGRTGANVLTF
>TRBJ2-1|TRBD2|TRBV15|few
TGTGCCACCAGCGTTGTAGCGGGTCACTACAATGAGCAGTTCTTC
CATSVVAGHYNEQFF
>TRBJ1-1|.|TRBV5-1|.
TGCGCCAGCAGCCAGCAGGGCAGGGACACTGAAGCTTTCTTT
CASSQQGRDTEAFF
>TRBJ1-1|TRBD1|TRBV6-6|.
TGTGCCAGCAGTTACTCGACAGGGGCTGAAGCTTTCTTT
CASSYSTGAEAFF
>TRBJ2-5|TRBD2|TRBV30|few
TGTGCCTGGGTCACCGGGACTAGCGGGACAGTAGAGACCCAGTACTTC
CAWVTGTSGTVETQYF
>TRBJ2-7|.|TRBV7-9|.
TGTGCCAGCAGCTTTAGCGACACCTACGAGCAGTACTTC
CASSFSDTYEQYF
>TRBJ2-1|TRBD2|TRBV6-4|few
TGTGCCAGCAGCGGAGGGGCTAGCGGCAATGAGCAGTTCTTC
CASSGGASGNEQFF
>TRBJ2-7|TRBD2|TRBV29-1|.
TGCAGCGTTGATTCTAGCGGGAGTGCCTCCTCCTACGAGCAGTACTTC
CSVDSSGSASSYEQYF
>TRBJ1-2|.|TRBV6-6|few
TGTGCCGGACGACAGGACTATGGCTACACCTTC
CAGRQDYGYTF
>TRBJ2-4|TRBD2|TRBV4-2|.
TGTGCCAGCAGCCACCGACTAGCCGTAGCCAAAAACATTCAGTACTTC
CASSHRLAVAKNIQYF
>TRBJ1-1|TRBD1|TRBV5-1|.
TGCGCCAGCAGCTTGGCGGACAGGGCCACTGAAGCTTTCTTT
CASSLADRATEAFF
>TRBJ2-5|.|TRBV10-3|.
TGTGCCATCAGTGAGTCGAGGAGGGACTCAACAAAGGGAGAGACCCAGTACTTC
CAISESRRDSTKGETQYF
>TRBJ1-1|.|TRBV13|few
TGTGCCAGCAGCCTTCCAGGCGTCACTGAAGCTTTCTTT
CASSLPGVTEAFF
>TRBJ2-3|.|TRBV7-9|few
TGTGCCAGCAGCTCTAGCACAGATACGCAGTATTTT
CASSSSTDTQYF
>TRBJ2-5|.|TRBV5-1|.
TGCGCCAGCAGCTTTATCCCAGACTCGGAAGAGACCCAGTACTTC
CASSFIPDSEETQYF
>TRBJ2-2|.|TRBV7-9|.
TGTGCCAGCAGCTTAGGCCTAGCGTCCACCGGGGAGCTGTTTTTT
CASSLGLASTGELFF
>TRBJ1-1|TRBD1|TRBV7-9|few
TGTGCCAGCAGCCCGTTGAGACAGGGGGCCGCTGAAGCTTTCTTT
CASSPLRQGAAEAFF
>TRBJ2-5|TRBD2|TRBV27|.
TGTGCCAGCGGTAGACTAGCGGGAGAAGAGACCCAGTACTTC
CASGRLAGEETQYF
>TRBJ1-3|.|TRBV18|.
TGTGCCAGCTCACCAAACGGGGACTCTGGAAACACCATATATTTT
CASSPNGDSGNTIYF
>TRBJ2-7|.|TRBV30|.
TGTGCCTGGAGTGTAGGGGGGGTTGGCTACGAGCAGTACTTC
CAWSVGGVGYEQYF
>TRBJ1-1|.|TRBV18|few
TGTGCCAGCTCACCTATGGAGAGGGACACTGAAGCTTTCTTT
CASSPMERDTEAFF
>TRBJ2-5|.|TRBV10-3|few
TGTGCCACCAGTGAGGGAGGAACCCAGTACTTC
CATSEGGTQYF
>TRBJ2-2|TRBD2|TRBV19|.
TGTGCCAGTAGTGTCGGGACTAGCGGGAGGGCCGGGGAGCTGTTTTTT
CASSVGTSGRAGELFF